The 26 T cell receptor beta chains presented below share a single source sample, sequenced in a study of blood T cell repertoires in COVID-19. The assay was immunoSEQ multiplex PCR, and TCRdb's table has in-frame clones only and misses some. The data contain under 250,000 clones, roughly 84% of them seen just once; the ten biggest clones take up approximately 2.6%. The material sequenced was peripheral blood. Receptors were obtained from a man in his forties or fifties who had recovered from COVID-19.

J is TRBJ1-2 and V is TRBV5-1, with 7 nucleotides matching TRBD1. CDR1 is SGHRS and CDR2 is YFSETQ in the germline V gene. The V and J ends lost 4 bases and 3 bases, in that order; junction bases with no gene match: 6. The CDR3 extends over 14 amino acids. This chain's CDR3 is CASSPGTDDYGYTF. DNA of the CDR3: TGCGCCAGCAGCCCAGGGACAGATGACTATGGCTACACCTTC.

The chain employs TRBV23-1 and TRBJ2-5; D remains ambiguous. TRBV23-1 carries the ORF label, with uncertain function. The CDR3 is 14 residues long. V was cut by 0 bases and J by 3 bases, with 8 bases left in between. The CDR3 DNA reads as TGCGCCAGCAGTCAATCTCCTTCGGAAGAGACCCAGTACTTC. Its translation is CASSQSPSEETQYF.

The chain combines TRBV5-1 with TRBJ1-4, with a weak D call TRBD1 (5 bases). The CDR3 runs to 14 residues. V gave up 4 bases and J gave up 5 bases, with 12 bases separating them. Germline V gene data show CDR1 as SGHRS and CDR2 as YFSETQ. CDR3 nucleotides: TGCGCCAGCAGCGTAAGCAGGGAAAATGAAAAACTGTTTTTT. Translated: CASSVSRENEKLFF.

The V and J genes are TRBV9 and TRBJ2-1; no reliable D call. Germline loops: CDR1 SGDLS, CDR2 YYNGEE. The CDR3 has 15 amino acids. Trimming removed 4 bases from V and 0 bases from J, with 11 bases in between. The CDR3 spells CASSLDRSSYNEQFF. The CDR3 nucleotides read TGTGCCAGCAGCTTAGACCGTAGCTCCTACAATGAGCAGTTCTTC.

The chain employs TRBV7-6 and TRBJ2-2, with TRBD2 as a possible D gene (5 bases). Germline loops: CDR1 SGHVS, CDR2 FNYEAQ. The CDR3 sequence is 15 residues long. The V gene lost 1 base and the J gene lost 4 bases, with 10 bases spanning the gap. CDR3 DNA: TGTGCCAGCAGCTTAGAGGCCCGGGGCACCGGGGAGCTGTTTTTT. It is translated as CASSLEARGTGELFF.

CDR3 protein: CASSSRQGATGNTIYF. The CDR3 DNA sequence: TGTGCCAGCAGCTCCCGACAGGGGGCAACGGGAAACACCATATATTTT. The chain joins TRBV11-2 to TRBJ1-3, with 10 nucleotides matching TRBD1. This CDR3 region has 16 residues. J gave up 4 bases and V 4 bases, and 7 bases lay outside the gene matches. Germline CDR1 reads SGHAT; CDR2 reads FQNNGV.

This chain links TRBV27 with TRBJ2-1; 7 nucleotides match TRBD2. The CDR3 has 16 residues. V lost 2 bases and J lost 3; bases outside the gene matches: 7. From germline, CDR1 is MNHEY and CDR2 SMNVEV (reference sequence). CDR3 nucleotides: TGTGCCAGCAGTTTACCGCTCTGCGGGAGCTACAATGAGCAGTTCTTC. This gives the protein CASSLPLCGSYNEQFF.

This clone was recorded once. The chain joins TRBV6-5 to TRBJ1-2, with 7 bases identical to TRBD1. The J segment lost 7 bases and the V segment lost 2 bases, leaving 4 bases of the junction unmatched. CDR1 and CDR2 (germline): MNHEY, SVGAGI. The CDR3 is made up of 13 amino acids. CDR3 sequence reads: CASSYDRARGYTF. DNA of the CDR3: TGTGCCAGCAGTTACGACAGGGCGCGTGGCTACACCTTC.

This chain joins TRBV30 and TRBJ1-2, with D tentatively TRBD1 (6 bases). Trimming shortened V by 2 bases and J by 8 bases, and 15 bases separated the two germline ends. This CDR3 has 13 amino acids. Germline values: CDR1 GTSNPN, CDR2 SVGIG (reference sequence). The DNA of the CDR3 is TGTGCCTGGAGTCTACTGACAGGTCGGGGCTACACCTTC. Its protein is CAWSLLTGRGYTF.

The chain combines TRBV5-4 with TRBJ2-1; D gene unclear. V lost 3 bases to trimming and J lost 2 bases, with 6 bases between them. Looked up from germline, CDR1 is SGHNT and CDR2 is YYREEE (reference sequence). The CDR3 extends over 13 amino acids. For the CDR3, the DNA is TGTGCCAGCAGCTCCTTTGCCTACAATGAGCAGTTCTTC. This codes for CASSSFAYNEQFF. Using reference TRBV5-4 and TRBJ2-1 for the parts outside the CDR3, the full variable domain is ETGVTQSPTHLIKTRGQQVTLRCSSQSGHNTVSWYQQALGQGPQFIFQYYREEENGRGNFPPRFSGLQFPNYSSELNVNALELDDSALYLCASSSFAYNEQFFGPGTRLTVL.

The V and J genes are TRBV7-9 and TRBJ2-4; 8 bases fit TRBD1. CDR3 length: 15 residues. CDR1 SEHNR and CDR2 FQNEAQ come from the germline V gene (reference sequence). V was pared by 5 bases and J by 5 bases, with 8 bases of the junction left unmatched. The CDR3 is CASSRTGTSENIQYF. The CDR3 region has the DNA TGTGCCAGCAGCCGGACAGGGACCTCAGAAAACATTCAGTACTTC. Full variable domain (rest looked up from reference TRBV7-9 and TRBJ2-4): DTGVSQNPRHKITKRGQNVTFRCDPISEHNRLYWYRQTLGQGPEFLTYFQNEAQLEKSRLLSDRFSAERPKGSFSTLEIQRTEQGDSAMYLCASSRTGTSENIQYFGAGTRLSVL.

The chain has TRBV11-2 and TRBJ2-5; TRBD1 matches 9 bases. The V and J ends lost 6 bases and 3 bases, in that order; junction bases with no gene match: 8. The CDR3 consists of 15 residues. Germline CDR1 reads SGHAT; CDR2 reads FQNNGV. As DNA, the CDR3 is TGTGCCAGCAGTTACCGGGACAGGGATAAAGAGACCCAGTACTTC. This encodes CASSYRDRDKETQYF. The full variable domain, completed using reference TRBV11-2 and TRBJ2-5, is EAGVAQSPRYKIIEKRQSVAFWCNPISGHATLYWYQQILGQGPKLLIQFQNNGVVDDSQLPKDRFSAERLKGVDSTLKIQPAKLEDSAVYLCASSYRDRDKETQYFGPGTRLLVL.

The chain joins TRBV5-6 to TRBJ2-5, with 8 nucleotides matching TRBD2. Germline trimming cut 1 base from V and 1 base from J; bases unmatched to any gene: 6. Germline V CDR1 and CDR2: SGHDT, YYEEEE. The CDR3 runs 16 residues. This CDR3 reads CASSLRLAGLQETQYF. CDR3 coding DNA: TGTGCCAGCAGCTTGAGGCTAGCGGGCCTCCAAGAGACCCAGTACTTC.

The chain has TRBV9 and TRBJ2-2; D possibly corresponds to TRBD1 (5 bases). V lost 0 bases to trimming and J lost 1 base, with 13 bases between them. Germline CDR1 reads SGDLS; CDR2 reads YYNGEE. The CDR3 has 17 amino acids. Written as DNA, the CDR3 is TGTGCCAGCAGCGTAGTCCCTCTGGGGCAGAACACCGGGGAGCTGTTTTTT. Its translation is CASSVVPLGQNTGELFF.

The DNA for the CDR3 is TGTGCCAGCAGCTACAGGGCCGGGGAGCTGTTTTTT. It codes for CASSYRAGELFF. V gene TRBV12-3 or TRBV12-4 combines with J gene TRBJ2-2; the D gene is possibly TRBD1 (6 bases). The V gene lost 6 bases and the J gene lost 6 bases, with 8 bases spanning the gap. The CDR3 extends over 12 amino acids.

V usage is TRBV7-2 and J usage is TRBJ2-1, with 7 bases identical to TRBD2. The germline CDR1 and CDR2 sequences are SGHTA and FQGNSA. This CDR3 is built from 13 residues. V dropped 4 bases and J dropped 8; count of bases not matched to a gene: 5. CDR3 DNA: TGTGCCAGCAGCTACGGACTAGGCGATGAGCAGTTCTTC. It specifies CASSYGLGDEQFF.

J is TRBJ2-3 and V is TRBV18; TRBD1 is a possible D gene (5 bases). Germline V CDR1 and CDR2: KGHSH, LQKENI. This CDR3 has 14 residues. V was shortened by 3 bases and J by 5 bases, with 12 bases between the two germline ends. The CDR3 DNA is TGTGCCAGCTCACCGCAGGGCTCGAAAGATACGCAGTATTTT. This codes for CASSPQGSKDTQYF.

This clone was observed a single time. The chain uses TRBV24-1 and TRBJ2-1; D gene ambiguous. CDR1 and CDR2 from the germline V gene are KGHDR and SFDVKD. Trimming pared 4 bases from V and 4 bases from J, leaving 4 bases between. The CDR3 runs 12 residues. CDR3 loop: CATSDYYNEQFF. The CDR3 nucleotides read TGTGCCACCAGTGACTATTACAATGAGCAGTTCTTC.

The chain recombines TRBV2 with TRBJ1-5, with D unresolved. Germline values: CDR1 SNHLY, CDR2 FYNNEI. With 5 bases removed from V and 3 bases from J, the gap between germline ends came to 14 bases. The CDR3 loop spans 15 amino acids. The CDR3 bases are TGTGCCAGCAGTACCCGGGGAGGCTCCAATCAGCCCCAGCATTTT. Translation: CASSTRGGSNQPQHF.

This sequence joins TRBV5-5 and TRBJ1-5; TRBD1 is a possible D gene (6 bases). V lost 0 bases and J lost 7, with 14 bases in between. The CDR3 spans 15 residues. Germline values: CDR1 SGHKS, CDR2 YYEKEE (reference sequence). The CDR3 loop is CASSLGGTTGQPQHF. The CDR3 DNA is TGTGCCAGCAGCTTGGGAGGTACGACAGGACAGCCCCAGCATTTT.

The chain has TRBV7-9 and TRBJ2-1; weak D call: TRBD1 (5 bases). This CDR3 contains 15 residues. The V end lost 6 bases, the J end lost 7 bases, and 19 bases lay between the germline ends. The germline V gene has CDR1 SEHNR and CDR2 FQNEAQ (reference sequence). The chain's CDR3 is CASSSLQGNFNEQFF. In DNA, the CDR3 is TGTGCCAGCAGTTCTCTTCAGGGAAATTTTAATGAGCAGTTCTTC.

The rearrangement uses TRBV28 and TRBJ1-1; 7 nucleotides line up with TRBD1. In germline, CDR1 is MDHEN, CDR2 SYDVKM. There are 15 residues in the CDR3. V shed 4 bases, J shed 4 bases, and the junction held 9 bases outside the gene matches. The CDR3 bases are TGTGCCAGCAGTTCGCCAGGGGGGATAGGCACTGAAGCTTTCTTT. Translation gives CASSSPGGIGTEAFF.

The chain's CDR3 is CASSSRQGYQPQHF. The CDR3 DNA reads as TGTGCCAGCAGTTCACGACAGGGGTATCAGCCCCAGCATTTT. The rearrangement uses TRBV27 and TRBJ1-5, with 8 nucleotides matching TRBD1. This CDR3 region has 14 residues. The trim removed 4 bases at V and 5 bases at J, leaving 4 bases unmatched. CDR1 and CDR2 (germline): MNHEY, SMNVEV (reference sequence).

This chain joins TRBV28 and TRBJ1-6, with D possibly being TRBD1 (5 bases). Germline CDR1 and CDR2: MDHEN and SYDVKM. This CDR3 is built from 13 residues. V dropped 6 bases and J dropped 5 bases, with 8 bases sitting between them. CDR3 protein: CASSRVNNSPLHF. CDR3 nucleotides: TGTGCCAGCAGCAGGGTAAATAATTCACCCCTCCACTTT. The full variable domain, in which reference TRBV28 and TRBJ1-6 provide the parts outside the CDR3, is DVKVTQSSRYLVKRTGEKVFLECVQDMDHENMFWYRQDPGLGLRLIYFSYDVKMKEKGDIPEGYSVSREKKERFSLILESASTNQTSMYLCASSRVNNSPLHFGNGTRLTVT.

The chain combines TRBV7-8 with TRBJ1-5; tentatively, D is TRBD1 (5 bases). Germline V CDR1 and CDR2: SGHVS, FQNEAQ. The CDR3 is 14 amino acids. The germline V and J ends were trimmed by 3 bases and 0 bases, with 6 bases remaining between them. CDR3 sequence: CASSLTDSNQPQHF. DNA for the CDR3: TGTGCCAGCAGCTTGACAGATAGCAATCAGCCCCAGCATTTT. Together with reference TRBV7-8 and TRBJ1-5, the CDR3 gives the full variable domain: GAGVSQSPRYKVAKRGQDVALRCDPISGHVSLFWYQQALGQGPEFLTYFQNEAQLDKSGLPSDRFFAERPEGSVSTLKIQRTQQEDSAVYLCASSLTDSNQPQHFGDGTRLSIL.

V gene TRBV15 combines with J gene TRBJ1-6; D ambiguous. The CDR3 extends over 18 amino acids. CDR1 and CDR2 (germline): LNHNV, YYDKDF (reference sequence). Trimming pared 1 base from V and 1 base from J, leaving 14 bases between. CDR3 sequence: CATSRGGADGSYNSPLHF. CDR3 DNA: TGTGCCACCAGCAGAGGGGGAGCTGACGGTTCCTATAATTCACCCCTCCACTTT.